The present T cell receptor beta chain was sequenced within a study of cytomegalovirus exposure and HLA in healthy donors. All the people who gave samples were healthy bone marrow donors. Amplification used 60 Vbeta primers and 13 Jbeta primers. Method: immunoSEQ multiplex PCR; TCRdb's copy keeps in-frame clones and lacks some. The sample totals around 150,000 clones. This CDR3 comprises 11 residues. From germline, CDR1 is SQVTM and CDR2 ANQGSEA. The V gene end was trimmed by 7 bases and the J gene end by 10 bases; junction bases not matched to a gene: 8. Sequencing was carried out using PBMCs. The TCR was taken from an older woman in good health and CMV-seronegative. The chain employs TRBV29-1 and TRBJ2-3, with TRBD2 matching over 7 bases. This CDR3 reads CSDLIAGAQYF. CDR3 nucleotide sequence: TGCAGCGACCTCATCGCGGGGGCGCAGTATTTT.